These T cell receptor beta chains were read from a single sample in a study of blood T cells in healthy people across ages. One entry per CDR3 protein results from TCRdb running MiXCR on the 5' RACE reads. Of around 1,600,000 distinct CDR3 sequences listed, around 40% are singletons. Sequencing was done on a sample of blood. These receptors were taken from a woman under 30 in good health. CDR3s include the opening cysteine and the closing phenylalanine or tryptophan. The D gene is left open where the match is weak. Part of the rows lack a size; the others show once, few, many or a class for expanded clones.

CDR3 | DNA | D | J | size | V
CASSQVREGPYNEQFF | TGCGCCAGCAGCCAAGTTAGGGAGGGACCCTACAATGAGCAGTTCTTC | TRBD2 | TRBJ2-1 | NA | TRBV4-3
CASSLARTGYTF | TGTGCCAGCAGCTTAGCGCGGACAGGGTACACCTTC | TRBD1 | TRBJ1-2 | NA | TRBV7-2
CASSGTSASYNEQFF | TGTGCCAGCAGCGGCACTAGCGCTTCCTACAATGAGCAGTTCTTC | TRBD2 | TRBJ2-1 | few | TRBV5-4
CSGLAGRGTQYF | TGCAGCGGACTAGCGGGTCGTGGGACCCAGTACTTC | TRBD2 | TRBJ2-5 | NA | TRBV20-1
CASSDMLVPNYGYTF | TGTGCCAGCAGTGACATGCTCGTACCGAACTATGGCTACACCTTC | NA | TRBJ1-2 | few | TRBV25-1
CASSLRLAGGPSTDTQYF | TGTGCCAGCAGCCTGCGGTTAGCGGGAGGACCCAGCACAGATACGCAGTATTTT | TRBD2 | TRBJ2-3 | NA | TRBV28
CATNPPRTDTQYF | TGTGCCACCAACCCTCCTCGCACAGATACGCAGTATTTT | NA | TRBJ2-3 | NA | TRBV25-1
CASSEDNSGSYEQYF | TGTGCCAGCAGTGAAGATAATAGCGGCTCCTACGAGCAGTACTTC | NA | TRBJ2-7 | few | TRBV6-1
CASSPGGVSIQYF | TGTGCCAGTAGCCCCGGTGGGGTCTCCATTCAGTACTTC | NA | TRBJ2-4 | few | TRBV7-9
CASSYGTEKNIQYF | TGTGCCAGCAGTTACGGGACGGAAAAAAACATTCAGTACTTC | NA | TRBJ2-4 | NA | TRBV6-6
CSARALAGGQETQYF | TGCAGTGCTAGAGCCCTAGCGGGAGGGCAAGAGACCCAGTACTTC | TRBD2 | TRBJ2-5 | NA | TRBV20-1
CASSQYGLNEQFF | TGCGCCAGCAGCCAATACGGCCTCAATGAGCAGTTCTTC | NA | TRBJ2-1 | few | TRBV4-3
CASSLYPGGYNEQFF | TGTGCCAGCAGTTTATATCCAGGGGGCTACAATGAGCAGTTCTTC | TRBD1 | TRBJ2-1 | few | TRBV27
CASSEESVSYEQYF | TGTGCCAGCAGTGAGGAAAGTGTTTCCTACGAGCAGTACTTC | NA | TRBJ2-7 | NA | TRBV2
CASSDPSGGSETQYF | TGTGCCAGCAGTGATCCTAGCGGGGGGTCCGAGACCCAGTACTTC | TRBD2 | TRBJ2-5 | NA | TRBV25-1
CASSEARVGEQFF | TGTGCCAGCAGTGAAGCCCGGGTTGGAGAGCAGTTCTTC | NA | TRBJ2-1 | NA | TRBV2
CAVWDRGVREQYF | TGTGCCGTCTGGGACAGGGGCGTTCGGGAGCAGTACTTC | TRBD1 | TRBJ2-7 | NA | TRBV10-3
CSARDLLGTGDGYTF | TGCAGTGCTAGAGACCTGCTAGGGACAGGGGATGGCTACACCTTC | TRBD1 | TRBJ1-2 | few | TRBV20-1
CATSTWDWMDNEQFF | TGTGCCACCAGCACCTGGGACTGGATGGACAATGAGCAGTTCTTC | NA | TRBJ2-1 | few | TRBV15
CAWSAMVGNQPQHF | TGTGCCTGGAGTGCTATGGTTGGCAATCAGCCCCAGCATTTT | NA | TRBJ1-5 | NA | TRBV30
CASSFSGAGSYNEQYF | TGCGCCAGCAGCTTTTCTGGGGCGGGCTCCTACAATGAGCAGTACTTC | NA | TRBJ2-7 | NA | TRBV5-1
CASSYLSGGNEQFF | TGTGCCAGCAGTTATCTGTCCGGAGGCAATGAGCAGTTCTTC | NA | TRBJ2-1 | few | TRBV7-6
CASSFWGGNQPQHF | TGTGCCAGCAGTTTCTGGGGTGGCAATCAGCCCCAGCATTTT | NA | TRBJ1-5 | few | TRBV12-3/TRBV12-4
CSARGLGTGSYNEQYF | TGCAGTGCTAGAGGTCTTGGGACAGGATCCTACAATGAGCAGTACTTC | TRBD1 | TRBJ2-7 | NA | TRBV20-1
CASSEEGVLVGQETQYF | TGTGCCAGCAGTGAAGAAGGGGTACTAGTTGGTCAAGAGACCCAGTACTTC | NA | TRBJ2-5 | NA | TRBV6-1
CATSTSSGGATDTQYF | TGTGCCACCAGTACCTCTAGCGGGGGGGCCACAGATACGCAGTATTTT | TRBD2 | TRBJ2-3 | few | TRBV24-1
CASSKLQGARTEAFF | TGTGCCAGCAGTAAACTACAGGGGGCACGTACTGAAGCTTTCTTT | TRBD1 | TRBJ1-1 | NA | TRBV12-3/TRBV12-4
CASSWGEGPGYGYTF | TGTGCCAGCAGTTGGGGCGAAGGACCGGGATATGGCTACACCTTC | NA | TRBJ1-2 | few | TRBV27
CASSPRSGSNQPQHF | TGTGCCAGCAGCCCGAGGTCAGGTAGCAATCAGCCCCAGCATTTT | NA | TRBJ1-5 | NA | TRBV7-2
CASSQDHGNEQFF | TGCGCCAGCAGCCAAGATCACGGCAATGAGCAGTTCTTC | NA | TRBJ2-1 | NA | TRBV4-1
CASSPTLEETQYF | TGTGCCAGCAGTCCGACATTGGAAGAGACCCAGTACTTC | NA | TRBJ2-5 | NA | TRBV12-3/TRBV12-4
CASSSGVDIYEQYF | TGTGCCAGCAGTTCCGGAGTAGACATCTACGAGCAGTACTTC | NA | TRBJ2-7 | NA | TRBV12-3/TRBV12-4
CSVEDRQGLHGYTF | TGCAGCGTTGAAGACCGCCAGGGTCTACATGGCTACACCTTC | NA | TRBJ1-2 | NA | TRBV29-1